The 29 T cell receptor beta chains presented below share a single source sample, sequenced in a study of shared clonotypes between healthy human individuals. Measured with immunoSEQ multiplex PCR; TCRdb has only the in-frame clones, and not every one. The sample has fewer than 400,000 clones, approximately 74% seen once. Sequenced material: memory CD4+ T cells sorted from blood. Subset given: CD45RA-negative fraction. The receptors shown here come from a man aged 25-45 years in good health.

The J gene is TRBJ1-5, the V gene TRBV27; D is uncertain. V gave up 6 bases and J gave up 10 bases, with 16 bases separating them. Germline lookup yields CDR1 MNHEY and CDR2 SMNVEV (reference sequence). The CDR3 length is 13 residues. CDR3 amino acids: CASSPGLKAPQHF. The CDR3 DNA is TGTGCCAGCAGCCCCGGACTCAAAGCCCCCCAGCATTTT.

Notes on this clone: Other nucleotide sequences in the sample specify the same CDR3. This chain connects TRBV4-1 to TRBJ2-7; D is uncertain. The CDR3 has 13 residues. V lost 1 base and J 1 base, leaving 5 bases between the germline ends. Per germline, CDR1 MGHRA and CDR2 YSYEKL. As DNA, the CDR3 is TGCGCCAGCAGCCAAGGCGTATCCTACGAGCAGTACTTC. Its protein product is CASSQGVSYEQYF.

The chain recombines TRBV18 with TRBJ2-7; a weak D match, TRBD1 (5 bases). CDR3 size: 13 residues. Deletions cut 2 bases from V and 3 bases from J, with 8 bases between. Germline assignment: CDR1 KGHSH and CDR2 LQKENI. CDR3 nucleotide sequence: TGTGCCAGCTCACCAACGACAGACTACGAGCAGTACTTC. Protein product: CASSPTTDYEQYF.

This clone was detected only once. The gene calls are TRBV5-1 and TRBJ2-1, with D possibly TRBD2 on 5 matching bases. Germline V gene lookup returns CDR1 SGHRS and CDR2 YFSETQ. The CDR3 is 17 residues long. V lost 0 bases and J lost 2, with 15 bases in between. As DNA, the CDR3 is TGCGCCAGCAGCTTGGCATGGTCGGGGAATACCTACAATGAGCAGTTCTTC. This codes for CASSLAWSGNTYNEQFF.

This sequence joins TRBV29-1 and TRBJ2-3, with 7 bases that match TRBD1. Germline-derived CDR1 and CDR2 are SQVTM and ANQGSEA. With V trimmed by 5 bases and J by 4 bases, 9 bases remained unmatched. The CDR3 loop spans 14 amino acids. CDR3 sequence reads: CSVRQGVGSDTQYF. CDR3 bases: TGCAGCGTTAGACAGGGTGTCGGTTCAGATACGCAGTATTTT.

In DNA, the CDR3 is TGTGCCAGCAGTCTTGCGCGGCTAGCGGCCTACAATGAGCAGTTCTTC. Its translation is CASSLARLAAYNEQFF. The chain has TRBV28 and TRBJ2-1; 7 bases map to TRBD2. With V trimmed by 5 bases and J by 2 bases, 9 bases remained unmatched. CDR1 and CDR2 from the germline V gene are MDHEN and SYDVKM. The CDR3 consists of 16 residues.

This clone was seen repeatedly, ten times or more. V gene TRBV14 combines with J gene TRBJ1-3, with D hard to call. Germline loops: CDR1 SGHDN, CDR2 FVKESK. The CDR3 runs to 12 residues. V lost 6 bases to trimming and J lost 8 bases, with 11 bases between them. The CDR3 sequence: CASSLNRDTIYF. Here the CDR3 DNA reads TGTGCCAGCAGTCTTAACCGGGACACCATATATTTT.

The V call is TRBV19, the J call TRBJ1-5, with TRBD1 matching over 9 bases. Germline V gives CDR1 LNHDA, CDR2 SQIVND (reference sequence). The CDR3 sequence is 16 residues long. J gave up 5 bases and V 4 bases, and 9 bases lay outside the gene matches. The CDR3 DNA reads TGTGCCAGTAGTACTACCGGGACAGGGAGTCATCAGCCCCAGCATTTT. Translated, it gives CASSTTGTGSHQPQHF.

J is TRBJ2-2 and V is TRBV5-1, with 7 nucleotides matching TRBD2. The trim removed 0 bases at V and 5 bases at J, leaving 4 bases unmatched. CDR1 is SGHRS, CDR2 YFSETQ, per germline. The CDR3 loop spans 15 amino acids. In nucleotides, the CDR3 is TGCGCCAGCAGCTTGGAGGCTAGCGGTACCGGGGAGCTGTTTTTT. This gives the protein CASSLEASGTGELFF.

In this sample, this clone turned up once. The V gene is TRBV2, the J gene TRBJ2-2; TRBD2 agrees at 14 bases. Germline values: CDR1 SNHLY, CDR2 FYNNEI. The CDR3 is 15 residues long. Germline trimming cut 6 bases from V and 6 bases from J; bases unmatched to any gene: 3. DNA of the CDR3: TGTGCCAGCAGGGGACTAGCGGGAGCCGCCGGGGAGCTGTTTTTT. It translates to CASRGLAGAAGELFF.

The sample holds many counts of this clone. The chain uses TRBV5-4 and TRBJ1-1; unclear D gene. Germline V lookup: CDR1 SGHNT, CDR2 YYREEE (reference sequence). Trimming took off 0 bases at V and 10 bases at J, with 19 bases between the two ends. The CDR3 has 15 amino acids. CDR3: CASSLVGLGSVGAFF. The CDR3, as DNA: TGTGCCAGCAGCTTGGTGGGGTTGGGATCTGTAGGAGCTTTCTTT. The complete variable domain, with remaining parts taken from reference TRBV5-4 and TRBJ1-1, reads ETGVTQSPTHLIKTRGQQVTLRCSSQSGHNTVSWYQQALGQGPQFIFQYYREEENGRGNFPPRFSGLQFPNYSSELNVNALELDDSALYLCASSLVGLGSVGAFFGQGTRLTVV.

This clone turned up a few times. This chain joins TRBV10-2 and TRBJ1-1, with a possible D match to TRBD1 (6 bases). Per germline, CDR1 WSHSY and CDR2 SAAADI. V lost 7 bases and J lost 1, with 10 bases in between. The CDR3 has 13 amino acids. The CDR3 spells CASIGQPNTEAFF. The CDR3 bases are TGCGCCAGCATTGGACAGCCGAACACTGAAGCTTTCTTT.

The V call is TRBV7-9, the J call TRBJ2-7; no firm D call. Germline V gene data show CDR1 as SEHNR and CDR2 as FQNEAQ (reference sequence). The CDR3 sequence is 14 residues long. V lost 3 bases and J 0 bases, leaving 9 bases between the germline ends. The CDR3 nucleotides read TGTGCCAGCAGCTTCTCGGCAATCTCCTACGAGCAGTACTTC. This codes for CASSFSAISYEQYF.

This CDR3 is CATSLQAGVDTGELFF. CDR3 bases: TGTGCCACCTCACTGCAAGCGGGAGTTGACACCGGGGAGCTGTTTTTT. This chain joins TRBV10-3 and TRBJ2-2; 8 bases agree with TRBD2. In germline, CDR1 is ENHRY, CDR2 SYGVKD. This CDR3 region has 16 residues. After removal of 10 bases from V and 3 bases from J, the junction contained 13 bases not matched to a gene.

J is TRBJ1-4 and V is TRBV7-8; D uncertain. The V gene lost 3 bases and the J gene lost 4 bases, with 15 bases spanning the gap. The V gene's germline CDR1 is SGHVS and CDR2 FQNEAQ. The CDR3 spans 16 residues. The CDR3 nucleotides are TGTGCCAGCAGCTTGAGGGTAGGGCGGATTAATGAAAAACTGTTTTTT. Translated, it gives CASSLRVGRINEKLFF.

The chain combines TRBV5-1 with TRBJ2-1; possibly TRBD2 for D (5 bases). Germline loops: CDR1 SGHRS, CDR2 YFSETQ. V shed 4 bases and J shed 14 bases, with 13 bases lying between them. The CDR3 runs 11 residues. DNA of the CDR3: TGCGCCAGCAGCGTGGCAATGAGGGAGTTCTTC. Its translation: CASSVAMREFF.

V and J are TRBV10-2 and TRBJ1-2; TRBD1 might be the D (6 bases). The CDR3 is made up of 15 amino acids. Trimming took off 1 base at V and 0 bases at J, with 9 bases between the two ends. Germline V gene lookup returns CDR1 WSHSY and CDR2 SAAADI. This chain's CDR3 is CASSEFRGTNYGYTF. The CDR3 DNA reads TGCGCCAGCAGTGAGTTCAGGGGAACTAACTATGGCTACACCTTC.

The V call is TRBV6-1, the J call TRBJ2-5; D possibly corresponds to TRBD2 (6 bases). V lost 2 bases, J lost 5 bases, and 15 bases lay in between. CDR3 length equals 15 residues. The germline V gene has CDR1 MNHNS and CDR2 SASEGT. The CDR3 region has the DNA TGTGCCAGCAGTGAAAGTTGGAGGGGTTGGGAGACCCAGTACTTC. Its protein is CASSESWRGWETQYF.

V usage is TRBV11-1 and J usage is TRBJ2-3, with 10 bases matching TRBD2. This CDR3 is 15 amino acids long. The V segment lost 3 bases and the J segment 6 bases; nucleotides outside the gene matches: 6. Germline CDR1 is SGHAT and CDR2 is FQDESV (reference sequence). The CDR3 sequence: CASSFSSGSGDTQYF. The DNA of the CDR3 is TGTGCCAGCAGCTTTTCTAGCGGGAGCGGGGATACGCAGTATTTT.

CDR3: CASSLTGTNTEAFF. The CDR3 nucleotides read TGTGCCAGCAGCTTGACGGGGACCAACACTGAAGCTTTCTTT. The V call is TRBV5-6, the J call TRBJ1-1, with TRBD1 as a possible D gene (5 bases). Germline CDR1 and CDR2: SGHDT and YYEEEE. The CDR3 length is 14 residues. With 1 base removed from V and 2 bases from J, the gap between germline ends came to 9 bases. Looking up the rest from reference TRBV5-6 and TRBJ1-1 gives the full variable domain: DAGVTQSPTHLIKTRGQQVTLRCSPKSGHDTVSWYQQALGQGPQFIFQYYEEEERQRGNFPDRFSGHQFPNYSSELNVNALLLGDSALYLCASSLTGTNTEAFFGQGTRLTVV.

The genes are TRBV29-1 and TRBJ2-2; 7 positions agree with TRBD2. The CDR3 extends over 15 amino acids. Trimming took 7 bases from V and 0 from J; bases not matched to a gene: 8. CDR1 is SQVTM and CDR2 is ANQGSEA in the germline V gene. The CDR3 coding sequence is TGCAGCGGGAGGGAGGCGGGGGCGAACACCGGGGAGCTGTTTTTT. Translating gives CSGREAGANTGELFF.

The chain joins TRBV10-3 to TRBJ2-2; 10 positions match TRBD1. Germline-derived CDR1 and CDR2 are ENHRY and SYGVKD. Germline trimming cut 10 bases from V and 3 bases from J; bases unmatched to any gene: 5. The CDR3 sequence is 14 residues long. CDR3 nucleotide sequence: TGTGCCACCGGGACAGGGGCCGACACCGGGGAGCTGTTTTTT. Translating it yields CATGTGADTGELFF.

This clone was seen more than once but under ten times. This chain links TRBV28 with TRBJ1-5, with D tentatively TRBD1 (5 bases). Germline CDR1 MDHEN, CDR2 SYDVKM. V shed 2 bases and J shed 4 bases, with 9 bases lying between them. CDR3 length: 14 residues. The CDR3 spells CASSLDGTNQPQHF. DNA for the CDR3: TGTGCCAGCAGTTTAGACGGGACGAATCAGCCCCAGCATTTT.

The CDR3 loop is CASSLAWQGADTQYF. In nucleotides, the CDR3 is TGTGCCAGCAGCTTAGCCTGGCAGGGGGCAGATACGCAGTATTTT. This chain connects TRBV7-8 to TRBJ2-3; 7 bases fit TRBD1. Germline assignment: CDR1 SGHVS and CDR2 FQNEAQ. With 0 bases clipped from V and 4 bases from J, the junction kept 4 bases outside the gene matches. This CDR3 has 15 amino acids. The full variable domain, its missing parts supplied by reference TRBV7-8 and TRBJ2-3, is GAGVSQSPRYKVAKRGQDVALRCDPISGHVSLFWYQQALGQGPEFLTYFQNEAQLDKSGLPSDRFFAERPEGSVSTLKIQRTQQEDSAVYLCASSLAWQGADTQYFGPGTRLTVL.

This clone was detected a few times. The chain recombines TRBV18 with TRBJ1-3; D is possibly TRBD1 (5 bases). Germline loops: CDR1 KGHSH, CDR2 LQKENI. The CDR3 spans 15 residues. V lost 2 bases and J lost 0, with 8 bases in between. CDR3 residues: CASSPEGLSGNTIYF. The CDR3 DNA reads TGTGCCAGCTCACCAGAGGGGCTCTCTGGAAACACCATATATTTT.

CDR3: CASRGGRLEAYNEQFF. The DNA for the CDR3 is TGTGCCAGCAGGGGGGGCCGGTTGGAAGCCTACAATGAGCAGTTCTTC. V usage is TRBV27 and J usage is TRBJ2-1, with D perhaps matching TRBD1 or TRBD2 (6 bases each). Trimming cost V 6 bases and J 2 bases, with 17 bases left between them. This CDR3 region has 16 residues. The V gene's germline CDR1 is MNHEY and CDR2 SMNVEV (reference sequence).

This clone was seen a few times. J is TRBJ2-7 and V is TRBV27; 11 bases agree with TRBD1. The J segment lost 6 bases and the V segment lost 6 bases, leaving 13 bases of the junction unmatched. Germline V CDR1 and CDR2: MNHEY, SMNVEV (reference sequence). The CDR3 extends over 16 amino acids. In DNA, the CDR3 is TGTGCCAGCAGCCGAACCGGGACAGGGGGGCCAAGCGAGCAGTACTTC. Amino acids: CASSRTGTGGPSEQYF.

This clone has just one count. The rearrangement uses TRBV11-2 and TRBJ2-2; 9 bases match TRBD2. CDR3 length equals 17 residues. Germline V gene lookup returns CDR1 SGHAT and CDR2 FQNNGV. The junction had 7 bases not matched to a gene; V was cut back by 5 bases and J by 0 bases. The CDR3 DNA is TGTGCCAGCAGCCGGGTTGCGGGAGGGCCGAACACCGGGGAGCTGTTTTTT. Its protein product is CASSRVAGGPNTGELFF.

The chain carries TRBV13 and TRBJ2-1; TRBD2 agrees at 10 bases. Germline trimming cut 5 bases from V and 0 bases from J; bases unmatched to any gene: 13. This CDR3 comprises 19 residues. In germline, CDR1 is PRHDT, CDR2 FYEKMQ (reference sequence). The CDR3 sequence: CASSPRPLAGESSYNEQFF. The DNA for the CDR3 is TGTGCCAGCAGCCCGAGACCCCTAGCGGGAGAGAGCTCCTACAATGAGCAGTTCTTC.